This is a list of T cell receptor beta chains from one sample in a study of blood T cell dynamics during melanoma immunotherapy. Only in-frame clones appear in the TCRdb table, and some are missing; sequencing was by immunoSEQ multiplex PCR. Of more than 13,000 clones in the sample, just over 85% were seen once. This specimen consisted of blood, obtained from a patient treated with checkpoint blockade. The receptors come from a human donor with melanoma. Each CDR3 is given with its conserved first and last residue. D genes are given only for firm matches. Not all rows give a size; the values are once, few, many and, for expanded clones, a class.

-,TRBJ1-1,TRBV19,-,CASSMQGRYTEAFF,TGTGCCAGTAGTATGCAGGGCAGGTATACTGAAGCTTTCTTT
-,TRBJ2-7,TRBV7-2,TRBD1,CASSTRTGTSYEQYF,TGTGCCAGCAGCACCCGGACAGGAACCTCCTACGAGCAGTACTTC
-,TRBJ2-2,TRBV25-1,-,CASSDPTVGTGELFF,TGTGCCAGCAGTGACCCCACCGTGGGTACCGGGGAGCTGTTTTTT
-,TRBJ1-5,TRBV30,TRBD1,CAWSTPDRRNQPQHF,TGTGCCTGGAGTACCCCGGACAGGCGCAATCAGCCCCAGCATTTT
-,TRBJ1-3,TRBV19,TRBD1,CASSHPRDRGQGNTIYF,TGTGCCAGTAGTCACCCAAGGGACAGGGGGCAAGGAAACACCATATATTTT
-,TRBJ2-1,TRBV19,-,CASSLRDSRVYNEQFF,TGTGCCAGTAGTCTCCGGGACTCCCGGGTCTACAATGAGCAGTTCTTC
-,TRBJ2-3,TRBV28,-,CASSLHGKNTDTQYF,TGTGCCAGCAGTTTACACGGAAAGAACACAGATACGCAGTATTTT
-,TRBJ1-4,TRBV19,-,CASTVGVGEKLFF,TGTGCCAGTACGGTAGGGGTCGGCGAAAAACTGTTTTTT
-,TRBJ2-1,TRBV4-3,-,CASSQGVSYNEQFF,TGCGCCAGCAGCCAGGGGGTATCGTACAATGAGCAGTTCTTC
-,TRBJ1-4,TRBV7-9,-,CASSLSEGIGNEKLFF,TGTGCCAGCAGCTTATCGGAGGGGATAGGAAATGAAAAACTGTTTTTT
-,TRBJ1-3,TRBV16,-,CASSHRTRNSGNTIYF,TGTGCCAGCAGCCATAGGACACGAAACTCTGGAAACACCATATATTTT
-,TRBJ2-5,TRBV7-9,-,CASSLGSYQETQYF,TGTGCCAGCAGCCTGGGATCTTACCAAGAGACCCAGTACTTC
-,TRBJ2-3,TRBV13,-,CASSSRPAGSTDTQYF,TGTGCCAGCAGCTCCCGGCCCGCGGGGAGCACAGATACGCAGTATTTT
few,TRBJ1-2,TRBV19,-,CASSTTANYGYTF,TGTGCCAGTAGTACTACAGCGAACTATGGCTACACCTTC
-,TRBJ2-3,TRBV4-2,TRBD2,CASSQVAGEGTDTQYF,TGTGCCAGCAGCCAAGTAGCGGGAGAGGGCACAGATACGCAGTATTTT
-,TRBJ2-1,TRBV7-9,-,CASSLVASYNEQFF,TGTGCCAGCAGCTTAGTGGCCTCCTACAATGAGCAGTTCTTC
once,TRBJ2-7,TRBV4-3,-,CASSQDVVGGSYEQYF,TGCGCCAGCAGCCAAGATGTGGTTGGGGGGAGTTACGAGCAGTACTTC
-,TRBJ1-2,TRBV27,-,CASSSYGGLAFGYTF,TGTGCCAGCAGTTCATATGGGGGGTTAGCGTTTGGCTACACCTTC
-,TRBJ2-2,TRBV11-3,-,CASSGETANTGELFF,TGTGCCAGCAGCGGCGAGACTGCGAACACCGGGGAGCTGTTTTTT
-,TRBJ1-1,TRBV28,-,CATQVGTEAFF,TGTGCCACTCAGGTCGGCACTGAAGCTTTCTTT
-,TRBJ2-4,TRBV12-5,-,CASARTVENIQYF,TGTGCTAGTGCCAGGACAGTCGAAAACATTCAGTACTTC
-,TRBJ2-3,TRBV5-1,TRBD2,CASSPRVSSGSSPDTQYF,TGCGCCAGCAGCCCCAGGGTTTCTAGCGGGAGCTCCCCAGATACGCAGTATTTT
-,TRBJ1-1,TRBV11-2,-,CASSLERGNTEAFF,TGTGCCAGCAGCTTAGAAAGGGGAAACACTGAAGCTTTCTTT
-,TRBJ2-1,TRBV11-2,-,CASSLDALEGYNEQFF,TGTGCCAGCAGCTTAGATGCTCTCGAGGGGTACAATGAGCAGTTCTTC
-,TRBJ1-3,TRBV2,TRBD1,CAIKTVPGQQGNTIYF,TGTGCCATCAAAACAGTCCCGGGACAGCAAGGAAACACCATATATTTT
-,TRBJ1-5,TRBV7-8,-,CASSLTGRMIQPQHF,TGTGCCAGCAGCTTAACGGGCAGGATGATTCAGCCCCAGCATTTT
-,TRBJ2-2,TRBV5-6,TRBD1,CASRIFGTGGSGELFF,TGTGCCAGCCGCATTTTTGGGACAGGGGGCTCCGGGGAGCTGTTTTTT
-,TRBJ1-3,TRBV5-6,-,CASSPTGSGNTIYF,TGTGCCAGCAGCCCGACGGGTTCCGGAAACACCATATATTTT
-,TRBJ2-7,TRBV28,-,CASGGSGPYEQYF,TGTGCCAGTGGGGGATCCGGCCCCTACGAGCAGTACTTC
-,TRBJ2-1,TRBV28,-,CASSQGGLNEQFF,TGTGCCAGCAGTCAGGGGGGGCTCAATGAGCAGTTCTTC
-,TRBJ2-7,TRBV4-1,-,CASSQVAELYEQYF,TGCGCCAGCAGCCAAGTAGCGGAACTCTACGAGCAGTACTTC
-,TRBJ2-1,TRBV14,-,CASSQDWGGTYNEQFF,TGTGCCAGCAGCCAAGATTGGGGCGGGACATACAATGAGCAGTTCTTC
-,TRBJ2-1,TRBV29-1,-,CSVERTTRGLYNEQFF,TGCAGCGTTGAGAGAACTACTCGCGGGCTATACAATGAGCAGTTCTTC
once,TRBJ2-7,TRBV28,TRBD1,CASSQPGTGAHEQYF,TGTGCCAGCAGTCAGCCCGGGACAGGGGCCCACGAGCAGTACTTC
-,TRBJ2-7,TRBV6-5,TRBD2,CASSSPGLVSYEQYF,TGTGCCAGCAGTTCCCCGGGACTAGTCTCCTACGAGCAGTACTTC
-,TRBJ2-2,TRBV4-3,-,CASSKGDGETGELFF,TGCGCCAGCAGCAAGGGGGACGGAGAGACCGGGGAGCTGTTTTTT
-,TRBJ2-7,TRBV28,-,CASSQAAYEQYF,TGTGCCAGCAGTCAGGCAGCCTACGAGCAGTACTTC
-,TRBJ2-7,TRBV28,TRBD2,CASSRLAGGYEQYF,TGTGCCAGCAGTAGACTAGCGGGTGGCTACGAGCAGTACTTC
-,TRBJ2-2,TRBV27,TRBD2,CASSLSGSRNTGELFF,TGTGCCAGCAGTTTAAGCGGGAGCCGGAACACCGGGGAGCTGTTTTTT
-,TRBJ1-6,TRBV28,-,CASSFITGQGNSPLHF,TGTGCCAGCAGTTTTATAACGGGGCAGGGTAATTCACCCCTCCACTTT
-,TRBJ2-5,TRBV7-3,-,CASSLRGCQIQETQYF,TGTGCCAGCAGCTTAAGGGGTTGTCAGATCCAAGAGACCCAGTACTTC
-,TRBJ2-5,TRBV30,-,CAWSGAAGRQETQYF,TGTGCCTGGAGTGGAGCTGCGGGGAGACAAGAGACCCAGTACTTC
-,TRBJ2-3,TRBV27,-,CASKRTDTQYF,TGTGCCAGCAAACGCACAGATACGCAGTATTTT